This TCR beta chain was sequenced for a study of control samples from healthy donors and cancer patients. V was cut by 7 bases and J by 0 bases, with 10 bases left in between. Germline lookup yields CDR1 SGHAT and CDR2 FQNNGV. The CDR3 is made up of 15 amino acids. Clones were read by immunoSEQ multiplex PCR, and TCRdb kept only the in-frame ones, dropping some. The table includes some 100,000 clones, roughly 90% detected once. The V and J genes are TRBV11-2 and TRBJ1-6; D might be TRBD1 (6 bases). The receptor's source is a human donor in good health. The donor label of this sample is uncertain. The specimen sequenced was blood. CDR3 nucleotides: TGTGCCAGCAACAGGGATCTCTCCTATAATTCACCCCTCCACTTT. The encoded protein is CASNRDLSYNSPLHF.